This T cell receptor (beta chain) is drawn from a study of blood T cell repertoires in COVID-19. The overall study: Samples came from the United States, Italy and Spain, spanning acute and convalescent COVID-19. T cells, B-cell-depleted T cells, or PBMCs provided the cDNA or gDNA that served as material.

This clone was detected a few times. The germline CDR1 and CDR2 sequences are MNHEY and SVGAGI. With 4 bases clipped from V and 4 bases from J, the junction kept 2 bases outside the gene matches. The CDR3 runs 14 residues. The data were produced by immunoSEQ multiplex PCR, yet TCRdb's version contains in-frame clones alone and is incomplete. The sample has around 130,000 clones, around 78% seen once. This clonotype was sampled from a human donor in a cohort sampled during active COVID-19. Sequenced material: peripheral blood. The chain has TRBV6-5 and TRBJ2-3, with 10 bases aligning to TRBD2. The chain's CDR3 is CASSWTSGPDTQYF. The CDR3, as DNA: TGTGCCAGCAGTTGGACTAGCGGTCCAGATACGCAGTATTTT.